This is a list of T cell receptor beta chains from one sample in a study of cytomegalovirus exposure and HLA in healthy donors. The protocol was immunoSEQ multiplex PCR, while the TCRdb copy is restricted to in-frame clones and leaves out a portion. The sample gives about 120,000 clones, over 75% of which show up once; around 6% is in the top ten. The sample taken for sequencing was PBMCs. These receptors all stem from a woman aged 18-29 years in good health and CMV-seropositive. CDR3s include the opening cysteine and the closing phenylalanine or tryptophan.

V gene: TRBV7-2
CDR3 protein: CASSPRLAGARWGKNIQYF

V gene: TRBV2
CDR3 protein: CASVKRFYNEQFF

V gene: TRBV4-1
CDR3 protein: CASSLATANYGYTF

V gene: TRBV29-1
CDR3 protein: CSVIQLDTQYF

V gene: TRBV18
CDR3 protein: CASSLGTDYGYTF

V gene: TRBV10-2
CDR3 protein: CASSEGTGLNTEAFF

V gene: TRBV27
CDR3 protein: CASSFTSGSMGEQFF

V gene: TRBV4-1
CDR3 protein: CASSRVDRGDYGYTF

V gene: TRBV4-2
CDR3 protein: CASSQGWTSGSVYEQYF

V gene: TRBV7-2
CDR3 protein: CASSSGTSGRWSYNEQFF

V gene: TRBV2
CDR3 protein: CASSPGSWGEYYGYTF

V gene: TRBV10-3
CDR3 protein: CAIGEPYEQYF

V gene: TRBV5-1
CDR3 protein: CASSSNPGVDSPLHF

V gene: TRBV6-5
CDR3 protein: CASKRGRGWNYGYTF

V gene: TRBV7-9
CDR3 protein: CASCSGRSTDTQYF

V gene: TRBV19
CDR3 protein: CASSMRGTDTQYF

V gene: TRBV19
CDR3 protein: CASRTGFSYGYTF

V gene: TRBV19
CDR3 protein: CASSISQGANYGYTF

V gene: TRBV7-2
CDR3 protein: CASSLRGQGGPGHYEQYF

V gene: TRBV5-1
CDR3 protein: CASSLGGGSYNEQFF

V gene: TRBV30
CDR3 protein: CAWSRDTPSGKLFF

V gene: TRBV6-1
CDR3 protein: CASSELLGAVYEQYF

V gene: TRBV5-1
CDR3 protein: CASSWQRGDYGYTF

V gene: TRBV5-6
CDR3 protein: CASSFKRSSTNEKLFF

V gene: TRBV19
CDR3 protein: CASSGKDRQRETQYF

V gene: TRBV7-9
CDR3 protein: CASSSVGGSGGAGTQYF

V gene: TRBV30
CDR3 protein: CAWRIPGQGYNEQFF

V gene: TRBV7-3
CDR3 protein: CASSSGSYNEQFF

V gene: TRBV5-8
CDR3 protein: CASSYGHERYSNQPQHF

V gene: TRBV11-2
CDR3 protein: CASSPLRAGGRETQYF

V gene: TRBV19
CDR3 protein: CASTVRNTGELFF

V gene: TRBV7-9
CDR3 protein: CASSPRRLAGGKDEQFF

V gene: TRBV5-6
CDR3 protein: CASTQIPGDEQYF

V gene: TRBV4-3
CDR3 protein: CASSQWTGGGQLFF

V gene: TRBV4-1
CDR3 protein: CASSQSGTGSYEQYF

V gene: TRBV5-6
CDR3 protein: CASSLEGSGVSYNEQFF

V gene: TRBV25-1
CDR3 protein: CASISGNTIYF

V gene: TRBV19
CDR3 protein: CASSMTGTNEKLFF

V gene: TRBV7-2
CDR3 protein: CASSLTPGEYTEAFF

V gene: TRBV6-1
CDR3 protein: CASRVKLAGEGEQYF

V gene: TRBV5-1
CDR3 protein: CASSSQTYPTEAFF

V gene: TRBV14
CDR3 protein: CASSQERAGRYGYTF